One and the same sample provided the 24 T cell receptor beta chains below, sequenced in a study of blood T cells in healthy people across ages. It was with a sample-barcoded 5' primer and a J-beta primer mix that a second PCR of roughly 7 to 11 cycles was run. TCRdb re-called the 5' RACE reads through MiXCR, storing one row per CDR3 protein. The sample has around 1,800,000 distinct CDR3 sequences; about two fifths are singletons. Sequenced input: blood. These receptors were taken from a human donor in good health.

Note on this clonotype: A much more abundant neighbour one base away suggests this may be a read error. The rearrangement joins TRBV15 to TRBJ2-5; 8 bases agree with TRBD1. From germline, CDR1 is LNHNV and CDR2 YYDKDF (reference sequence). This CDR3 spans 15 amino acids. The ends lost 0 bases at V and 5 bases at J; junction bases unmatched: 5. The CDR3 sequence: CATSREQGAEETQYF. CDR3 nucleotides: TGTGCCACCAGCAGAGAGCAGGGGGCAGAGGAGACCCAGTACTTC. Full variable domain (missing parts from reference TRBV15 and TRBJ2-5): DAMVIQNPRYQVTQFGKPVTLSCSQTLNHNVMYWYQQKSSQAPKLLFHYYDKDFNNEADTPDNFQSRRPNTSFCFLDIRSPGLGDTAMYLCATSREQGAEETQYFGPGTRLLVL.

The chain recombines TRBV20-1 with TRBJ2-3; D is perhaps TRBD1 (6 bases). Per the germline V gene, CDR1 is DFQATT and CDR2 is SNEGSKA (reference sequence). The CDR3 has 12 amino acids. For the CDR3, the DNA is TGCAGGGCGCAGGGGCAGGCAGATACGCAGTATTTT. This encodes CRAQGQADTQYF.

This clonotype was detected only a few times. This chain uses TRBV13 with TRBJ2-3; unclear D gene. The CDR3 runs to 13 residues. Germline-derived CDR1 and CDR2 are PRHDT and FYEKMQ (reference sequence). Trimming removed 5 bases at V and 2 bases at J, with 8 bases between. The CDR3 coding sequence is TGTGCCAGCAGCAAAGTTCACACAGATACGCAGTATTTT. Amino acid sequence: CASSKVHTDTQYF.

This clonotype was counted between two and nine times. This chain links TRBV29-1 with TRBJ2-1; D remains ambiguous. V lost 0 bases, J lost 10 bases, and 19 bases lay in between. The germline V gene has CDR1 SQVTM and CDR2 ANQGSEA. The CDR3 is made up of 15 amino acids. CDR3 sequence (DNA): TGCAGCGTTGAAGATCAGGTTAAGGGATTGAGGGAGCAGTTCTTC. Residues: CSVEDQVKGLREQFF.

The chain recombines TRBV7-9 with TRBJ1-2; D unresolved. V shed 3 bases and J shed 4 bases, with 12 bases lying between them. The CDR3 contains 14 residues. Germline CDR1 SEHNR, CDR2 FQNEAQ (reference sequence). Here the CDR3 DNA reads TGTGCCAGCAGCTTCGGACTCTCCCTCTATGGCTACACCTTC. It encodes CASSFGLSLYGYTF.

This clonotype has a handful of counts. This sequence joins TRBV6-5 and TRBJ1-2; tentative D call: TRBD1 (5 bases). The CDR3 sequence is 12 residues long. Trimming removed 6 bases at V and 5 bases at J, with 10 bases between. Per the germline V gene, CDR1 is MNHEY and CDR2 is SVGAGI. CDR3 in amino acids: CASRGLRYGYTF. The CDR3 DNA is TGTGCCAGCAGGGGGCTAAGATATGGCTACACCTTC.

The chain couples TRBV6-1 to TRBJ1-5; maybe TRBD1 (5 bases). CDR3 size: 15 residues. The V end lost 4 bases, the J end lost 5 bases, and 15 bases lay between the germline ends. CDR1 and CDR2 from the germline V gene are MNHNS and SASEGT. CDR3 nucleotide sequence: TGTGCCAGCAGTGGGCCGGCAGGGCTGTATCAGCCCCAGCATTTT. This codes for CASSGPAGLYQPQHF.

The chain combines TRBV18 with TRBJ2-7; a weak D match, TRBD1 (6 bases). Germline V gives CDR1 KGHSH, CDR2 LQKENI. There are 15 residues in the CDR3. V lost 3 bases, J lost 3 bases, and 15 bases lay in between. The CDR3 DNA reads as TGTGCCAGCTCACCCTCCCGGGACACCAACTACGAGCAGTACTTC. Its translation: CASSPSRDTNYEQYF.

This clonotype was seen more than once but under ten times. The chain carries TRBV5-1 and TRBJ1-2; D is ambiguous. Between the trimmed V and J ends, which lost 4 bases and 6 bases, there was a span of 10 bases. CDR3 length: 12 residues. CDR1 is SGHRS and CDR2 is YFSETQ in the germline V gene. The CDR3 DNA reads TGCGCCAGCAGCGTCCCGCCGGATGGCTACACCTTC. Translation: CASSVPPDGYTF. The variable domain in full, completed from reference TRBV5-1 and TRBJ1-2, reads KAGVTQTPRYLIKTRGQQVTLSCSPISGHRSVSWYQQTPGQGLQFLFEYFSETQRNKGNFPGRFSGRQFSNSRSEMNVSTLELGDSALYLCASSVPPDGYTFGSGTRLTVV.

Of note for this clonotype: A much larger clone differs from this one at a single base, so this may be a read error. The rearrangement joins TRBV24-1 to TRBJ2-1, with D hard to call. The CDR3 has 15 amino acids. Germline-derived CDR1 and CDR2 are KGHDR and SFDVKD. V dropped 3 bases and J dropped 9 bases, with 17 bases sitting between them. The CDR3 coding sequence is TGTGCCACCAGTGATCCTCGGACCGGCTCTAGTGAGCAGTTCTTC. This translates into CATSDPRTGSSEQFF.

Ten or more counts support this clonotype. The chain combines TRBV29-1 with TRBJ2-1, with TRBD2 matching over 10 bases. The V segment lost 4 bases and the J segment 8 bases; nucleotides outside the gene matches: 11. Germline V gives CDR1 SQVTM, CDR2 ANQGSEA. This CDR3 region has 15 residues. For the CDR3, the DNA is TGCAGCGTTGTCTACAGGAGCGGGGGGGCTTATGAGCAGTTCTTC. Translated: CSVVYRSGGAYEQFF.

This clonotype was detected only a few times. This sequence joins TRBV11-2 and TRBJ2-3; D is undetermined. Germline V gives CDR1 SGHAT, CDR2 FQNNGV. The CDR3 length is 10 residues. Trimming took 6 bases from V and 7 from J, leaving 5 bases between them. The CDR3 loop reads CASRKNTQYF. CDR3 sequence (DNA): TGTGCCAGCAGGAAAAATACGCAGTATTTT.

A word on this clonotype: At one boundary the junction diverges from the germline segment, which might be a read error. This chain uses TRBV3-1 with TRBJ2-7; D might be TRBD1 (6 bases). This CDR3 has 14 residues. CDR1 is LGHDT, CDR2 YNNKEL, per germline (reference sequence). The CDR3 protein is CANSQDRQVHEQYF. The DNA of the CDR3 is TGTGCCAACAGCCAAGACCGACAGGTCCACGAGCAGTACTTC.

This rearrangement joins TRBV29-1 to TRBJ2-1, with D possibly TRBD2 on 5 matching bases. V lost 5 bases to trimming and J lost 9 bases, with 17 bases between them. The CDR3 length is 13 residues. Germline-derived CDR1 and CDR2 are SQVTM and ANQGSEA. DNA for the CDR3: TGCAGCGTTCGGACTGGCGGGCGTGGTGAGCAGTTCTTC. Protein product: CSVRTGGRGEQFF.

The V and J genes are TRBV20-1 and TRBJ2-3; unclear D gene. This CDR3 spans 13 amino acids. Trimming cost V 4 bases and J 2 bases, with 10 bases left between them. CDR1 and CDR2 from the germline V gene are DFQATT and SNEGSKA (reference sequence). The CDR3 DNA is TGCAGTGCTACACACCGGTCCACAGATACGCAGTATTTT. Amino acids: CSATHRSTDTQYF.

This clonotype was seen a few times. The chain links TRBV12-3 or TRBV12-4 to TRBJ2-3; D uncertain. This CDR3 is built from 14 residues. Trimming removed 2 bases from V and 0 bases from J, with 6 bases in between. CDR3 coding DNA: TGTGCCAGCAGTTTATTGTGGAGCACAGATACGCAGTATTTT. It encodes CASSLLWSTDTQYF.

This clonotype was counted only a few times. V gene TRBV27 combines with J gene TRBJ2-3; D may be TRBD1 or TRBD2 (6 bases each). Trimming shortened V by 7 bases and J by 0 bases, and 20 bases separated the two germline ends. The germline V gene has CDR1 MNHEY and CDR2 SMNVEV (reference sequence). This CDR3 region has 17 residues. The chain's CDR3 is CASKGGGPLASTDTQYF. The CDR3 DNA follows: TGTGCCAGCAAAGGAGGGGGGCCGCTCGCTAGCACAGATACGCAGTATTTT.

The rearrangement joins TRBV28 to TRBJ2-4; D is undetermined. The closer fit of TRBJ2-7 to the DNA end suggests the J call may be wrong. CDR1 MDHEN and CDR2 SYDVKM come from the germline V gene. The CDR3 runs 13 residues. The CDR3 is CASSLSKVSEQYF. CDR3 coding DNA: TGTGCCAGCAGTTTGAGCAAGGTCAGCGAGCAGTACTTC.

This clonotype showed up just a few times. The V and J genes are TRBV7-3 and TRBJ1-2, with D possibly being TRBD1 (6 bases). Looked up from germline, CDR1 is SGHTA and CDR2 is FQGTGA. The V and J ends lost 5 bases and 7 bases respectively, with 14 bases between them. This CDR3 is 13 amino acids long. CDR3: CASSRVQGSGYTF. CDR3 coding DNA: TGTGCCAGCAGCCGAGTACAGGGCTCTGGCTACACCTTC.

This chain connects TRBV7-9 to TRBJ2-1; D is possibly TRBD1 (5 bases). V dropped 5 bases and J dropped 3 bases, with 14 bases sitting between them. The CDR3 sequence is 15 residues long. The germline CDR1 and CDR2 sequences are SEHNR and FQNEAQ (reference sequence). For the CDR3, the DNA is TGTGCCAGCAGCCTAGAGCAGGGCCTCTACAATGAGCAGTTCTTC. Translating gives CASSLEQGLYNEQFF.

The chain is built from TRBV20-1 and TRBJ1-2; D not resolved. V was shortened by 5 bases and J by 3 bases, with 19 bases between the two germline ends. This CDR3 has 15 amino acids. CDR1 and CDR2 from the germline V gene are DFQATT and SNEGSKA (reference sequence). DNA for the CDR3: TGCAGTGCTGACCACGGGAGGGAAAAGGACTATGGCTACACCTTC. Its translation is CSADHGREKDYGYTF.

The CDR3 region has the DNA TGCGCCAGCAGCCATTTACTAGCGGGGGGCTTGACAACAGATACGCAGTATTTT. Translation gives CASSHLLAGGLTTDTQYF. The chain recombines TRBV4-1 with TRBJ2-3; 12 bases are a match to TRBD2. CDR1 is MGHRA, CDR2 YSYEKL, per germline. This CDR3 is built from 18 residues. Trimming cost V 3 bases and J 3 bases; bases outside gene matches: 10.

The gene calls are TRBV6-1 and TRBJ1-2; D gene ambiguous. V was clipped by 3 bases and J by 1 base, with 9 bases between them. The CDR3 contains 14 residues. Looked up from germline, CDR1 is MNHNS and CDR2 is SASEGT. CDR3 in DNA: TGTGCCAGCAGTGATCTTGGCTATAACTATGGCTACACCTTC. It yields the protein CASSDLGYNYGYTF.

This clonotype was detected a few times. This chain links TRBV5-1 with TRBJ2-7; D call uncertain. The V gene's germline CDR1 is SGHRS and CDR2 YFSETQ. This CDR3 region has 13 residues. V lost 1 base to trimming and J lost 6 bases, with 11 bases between them. The CDR3 here is CASSLLTSSEQYF. The CDR3 region has the DNA TGCGCCAGCAGCTTGCTTACTTCGAGCGAGCAGTACTTC. Filled out from reference TRBV5-1 and TRBJ2-7, the complete variable domain reads KAGVTQTPRYLIKTRGQQVTLSCSPISGHRSVSWYQQTPGQGLQFLFEYFSETQRNKGNFPGRFSGRQFSNSRSEMNVSTLELGDSALYLCASSLLTSSEQYFGPGTRLTVT.